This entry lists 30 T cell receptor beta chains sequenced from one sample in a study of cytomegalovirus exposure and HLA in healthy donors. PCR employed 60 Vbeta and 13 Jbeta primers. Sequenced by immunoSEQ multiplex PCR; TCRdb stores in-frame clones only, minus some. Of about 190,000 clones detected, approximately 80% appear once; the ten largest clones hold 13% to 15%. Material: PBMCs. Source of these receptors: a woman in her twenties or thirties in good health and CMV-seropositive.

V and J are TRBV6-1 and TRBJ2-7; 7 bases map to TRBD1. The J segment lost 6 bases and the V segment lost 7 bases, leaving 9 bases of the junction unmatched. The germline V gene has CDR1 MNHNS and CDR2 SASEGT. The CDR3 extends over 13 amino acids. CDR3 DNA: TGTGCCAGCAAAGAGGTAGGGGGCAGCGAGCAGTACTTC. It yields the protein CASKEVGGSEQYF.

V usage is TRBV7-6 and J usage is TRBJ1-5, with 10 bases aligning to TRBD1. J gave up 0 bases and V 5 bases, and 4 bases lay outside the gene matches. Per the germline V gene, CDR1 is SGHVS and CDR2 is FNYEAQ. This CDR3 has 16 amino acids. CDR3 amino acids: CASSSGQGDSNQPQHF. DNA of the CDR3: TGTGCCAGCAGCAGTGGACAGGGGGATAGCAATCAGCCCCAGCATTTT.

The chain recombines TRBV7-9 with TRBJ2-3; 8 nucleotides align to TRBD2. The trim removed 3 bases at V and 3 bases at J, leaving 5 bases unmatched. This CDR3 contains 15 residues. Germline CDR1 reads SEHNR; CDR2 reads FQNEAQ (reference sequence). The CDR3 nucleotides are TGTGCCAGCAGCTTTCCCGGGGGGGCGACAGATACGCAGTATTTT. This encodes CASSFPGGATDTQYF.

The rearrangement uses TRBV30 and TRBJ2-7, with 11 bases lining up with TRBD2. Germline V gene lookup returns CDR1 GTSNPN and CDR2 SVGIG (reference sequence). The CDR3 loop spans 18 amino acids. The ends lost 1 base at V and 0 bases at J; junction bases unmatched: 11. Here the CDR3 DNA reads TGTGCCTGGAGTGACCCTAATAGCGGGAGGGCCCACTCCTACGAGCAGTACTTC. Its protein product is CAWSDPNSGRAHSYEQYF.

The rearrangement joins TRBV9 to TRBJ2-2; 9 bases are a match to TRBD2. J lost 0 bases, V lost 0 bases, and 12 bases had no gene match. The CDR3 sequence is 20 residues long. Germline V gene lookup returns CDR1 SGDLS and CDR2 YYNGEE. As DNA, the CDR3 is TGTGCCAGCAGCGTAGCAGGGGGGGGAGCGGGAGGTACGAACACCGGGGAGCTGTTTTTT. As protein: CASSVAGGGAGGTNTGELFF.

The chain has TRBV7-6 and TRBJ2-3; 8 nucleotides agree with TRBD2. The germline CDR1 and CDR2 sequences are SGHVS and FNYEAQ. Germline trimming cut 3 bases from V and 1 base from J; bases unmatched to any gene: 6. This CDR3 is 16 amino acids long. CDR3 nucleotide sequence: TGTGCCAGCAGCTTGACCTCGGGGGGGCGCACAGATACGCAGTATTTT. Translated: CASSLTSGGRTDTQYF. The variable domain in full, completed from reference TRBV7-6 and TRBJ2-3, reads GAGVSQSPRYKVTKRGQDVALRCDPISGHVSLYWYRQALGQGPEFLTYFNYEAQQDKSGLPNDRFSAERPEGSISTLTIQRTEQRDSAMYRCASSLTSGGRTDTQYFGPGTRLTVL.

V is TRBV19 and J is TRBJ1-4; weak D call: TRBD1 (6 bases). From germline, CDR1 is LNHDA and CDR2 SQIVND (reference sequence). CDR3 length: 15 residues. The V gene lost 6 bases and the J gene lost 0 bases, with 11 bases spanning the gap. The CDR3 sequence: CASRRDTATNEKLFF. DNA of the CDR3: TGTGCCAGTAGAAGGGACACAGCAACTAATGAAAAACTGTTTTTT.

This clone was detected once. As DNA, the CDR3 is TGTGCCAGCTCATATAGCGGGAGCCCTTCCTACAATGAGCAGTTCTTC. Translating gives CASSYSGSPSYNEQFF. The chain is built from TRBV18 and TRBJ2-1; 9 bases are a match to TRBD2. The germline gives CDR1 KGHSH, CDR2 LQKENI. The trim removed 5 bases at V and 1 base at J, leaving 6 bases unmatched. CDR3 length: 16 amino acids.

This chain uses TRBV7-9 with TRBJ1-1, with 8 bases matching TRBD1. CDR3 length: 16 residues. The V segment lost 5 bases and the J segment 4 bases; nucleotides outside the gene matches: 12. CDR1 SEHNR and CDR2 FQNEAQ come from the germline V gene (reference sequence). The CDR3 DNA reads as TGTGCCAGCAGCACAGGACAGGGAACAGGGAGCACTGAAGCTTTCTTT. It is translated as CASSTGQGTGSTEAFF.

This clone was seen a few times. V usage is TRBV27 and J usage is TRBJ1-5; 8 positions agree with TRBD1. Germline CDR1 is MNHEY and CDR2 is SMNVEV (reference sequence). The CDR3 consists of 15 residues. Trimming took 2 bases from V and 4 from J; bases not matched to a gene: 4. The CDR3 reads CASSLIGTGNQPQHF. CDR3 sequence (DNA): TGTGCCAGCAGTTTAATTGGGACAGGTAATCAGCCCCAGCATTTT.

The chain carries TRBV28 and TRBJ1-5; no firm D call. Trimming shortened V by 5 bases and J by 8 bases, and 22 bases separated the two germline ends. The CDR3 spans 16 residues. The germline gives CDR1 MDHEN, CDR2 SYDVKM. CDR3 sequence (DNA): TGTGCCAGCAGTCCCCCAAACGACAATGCCGGTGAGCCCCAGCATTTT. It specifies CASSPPNDNAGEPQHF.

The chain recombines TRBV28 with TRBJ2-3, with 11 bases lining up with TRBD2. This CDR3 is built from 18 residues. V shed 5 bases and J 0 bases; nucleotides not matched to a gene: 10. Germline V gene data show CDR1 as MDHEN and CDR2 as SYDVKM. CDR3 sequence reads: CASSPGTSGFLSTDTQYF. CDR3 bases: TGTGCCAGCAGTCCCGGGACTAGCGGCTTCCTTAGCACAGATACGCAGTATTTT.

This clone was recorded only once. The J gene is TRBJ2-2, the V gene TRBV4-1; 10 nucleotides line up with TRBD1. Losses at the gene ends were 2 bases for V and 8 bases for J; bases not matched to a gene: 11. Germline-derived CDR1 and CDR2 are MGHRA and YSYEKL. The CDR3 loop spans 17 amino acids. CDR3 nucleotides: TGCGCCAGCAGCCAATTGCCGACAGGGGGCGCGTTAGGGGAGCTGTTTTTT. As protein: CASSQLPTGGALGELFF.

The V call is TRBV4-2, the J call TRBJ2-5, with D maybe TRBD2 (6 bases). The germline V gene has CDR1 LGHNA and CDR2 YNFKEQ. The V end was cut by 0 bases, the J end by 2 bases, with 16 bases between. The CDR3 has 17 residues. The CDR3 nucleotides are TGTGCCAGCAGCCAAGACACACTAGCCGGTTCGCAAGAGACCCAGTACTTC. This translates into CASSQDTLAGSQETQYF.

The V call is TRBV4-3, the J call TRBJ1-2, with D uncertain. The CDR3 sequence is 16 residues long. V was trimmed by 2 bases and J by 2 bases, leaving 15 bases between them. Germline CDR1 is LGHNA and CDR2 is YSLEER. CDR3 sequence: CASSQSNQAGNYGYTF. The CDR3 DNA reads TGCGCCAGCAGCCAATCCAACCAGGCGGGAAACTATGGCTACACCTTC.

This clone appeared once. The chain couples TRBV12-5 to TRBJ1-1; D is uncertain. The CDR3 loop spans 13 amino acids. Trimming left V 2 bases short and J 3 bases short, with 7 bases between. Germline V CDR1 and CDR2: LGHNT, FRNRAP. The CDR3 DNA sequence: TGTGCTAGTGGTTTGCGGAGGGACACTGAAGCTTTCTTT. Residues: CASGLRRDTEAFF.

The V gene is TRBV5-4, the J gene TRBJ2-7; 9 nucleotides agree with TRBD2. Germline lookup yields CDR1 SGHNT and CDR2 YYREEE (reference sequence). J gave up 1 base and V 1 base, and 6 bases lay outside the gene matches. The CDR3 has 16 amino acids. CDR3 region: CASSLRAGGNSYEQYF. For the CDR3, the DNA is TGTGCCAGCAGCTTGCGGGCGGGGGGGAATTCCTACGAGCAGTACTTC.

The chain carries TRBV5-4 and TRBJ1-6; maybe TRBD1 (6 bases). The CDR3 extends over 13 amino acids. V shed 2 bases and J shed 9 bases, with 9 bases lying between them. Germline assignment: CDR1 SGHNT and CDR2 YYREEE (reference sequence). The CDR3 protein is CASSLQGGSPLHF. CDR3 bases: TGTGCCAGCAGCTTACAGGGTGGTTCACCCCTCCACTTT.

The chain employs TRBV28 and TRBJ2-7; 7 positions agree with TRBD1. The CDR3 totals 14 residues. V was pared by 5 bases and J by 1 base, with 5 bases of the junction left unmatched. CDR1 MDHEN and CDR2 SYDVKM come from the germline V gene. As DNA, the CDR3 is TGTGCCAGCAGTAATGGGGGACAGTCCTACGAGCAGTACTTC. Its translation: CASSNGGQSYEQYF.

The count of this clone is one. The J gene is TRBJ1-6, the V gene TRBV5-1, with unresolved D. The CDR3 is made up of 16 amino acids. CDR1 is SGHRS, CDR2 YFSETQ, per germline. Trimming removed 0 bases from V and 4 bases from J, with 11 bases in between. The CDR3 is CASSLATAGYNSPLHF. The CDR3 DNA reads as TGCGCCAGCAGCTTGGCAACAGCCGGATATAATTCACCCCTCCACTTT.

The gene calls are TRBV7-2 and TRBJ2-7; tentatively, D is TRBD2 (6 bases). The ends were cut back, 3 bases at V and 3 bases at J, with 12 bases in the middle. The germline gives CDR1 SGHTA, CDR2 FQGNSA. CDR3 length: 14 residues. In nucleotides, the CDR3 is TGTGCCAGCAGCTTGGCTAGCGATAACTACGAGCAGTACTTC. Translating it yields CASSLASDNYEQYF. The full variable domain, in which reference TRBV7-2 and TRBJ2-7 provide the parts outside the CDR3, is GAGVSQSPSNKVTEKGKDVELRCDPISGHTALYWYRQSLGQGLEFLIYFQGNSAPDKSGLPSDRFSAERTGGSVSTLTIQRTQQEDSAVYLCASSLASDNYEQYFGPGTRLTVT.

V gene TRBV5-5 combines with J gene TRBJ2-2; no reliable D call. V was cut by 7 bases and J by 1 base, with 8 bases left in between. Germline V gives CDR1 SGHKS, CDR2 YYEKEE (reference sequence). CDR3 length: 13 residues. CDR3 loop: CASFRLNTGELFF. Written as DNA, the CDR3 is TGTGCCAGCTTCAGATTGAACACCGGGGAGCTGTTTTTT.

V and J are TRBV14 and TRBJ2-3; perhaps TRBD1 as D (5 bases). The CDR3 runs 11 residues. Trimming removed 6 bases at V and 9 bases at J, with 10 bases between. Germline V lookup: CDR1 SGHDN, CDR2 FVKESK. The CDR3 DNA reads TGTGCCAGCAGGGGGCTATCAACGCAGTATTTT. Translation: CASRGLSTQYF.

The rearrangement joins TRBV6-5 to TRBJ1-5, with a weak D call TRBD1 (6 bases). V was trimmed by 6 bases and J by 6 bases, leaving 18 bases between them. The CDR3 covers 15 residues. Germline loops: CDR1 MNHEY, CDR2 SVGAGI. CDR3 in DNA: TGTGCCAGCAGCAGGACAGTCGATGCAGGTCAGCCCCAGCATTTT. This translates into CASSRTVDAGQPQHF.

CDR3 bases: TGTGCCAGCAGTTTAACAGAAAAACTGTTTTTT. This encodes CASSLTEKLFF. J is TRBJ1-4 and V is TRBV28; D not certain. V was pared by 2 bases and J by 8 bases, with 3 bases between. CDR3 length equals 11 residues. Germline lookup yields CDR1 MDHEN and CDR2 SYDVKM.

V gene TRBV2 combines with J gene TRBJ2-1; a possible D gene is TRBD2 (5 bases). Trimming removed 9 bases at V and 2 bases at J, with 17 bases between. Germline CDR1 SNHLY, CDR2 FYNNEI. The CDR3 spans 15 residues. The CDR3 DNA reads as TGTGCCAGTTCCCAAGAGGGCCTACCCTACAATGAGCAGTTCTTC. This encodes CASSQEGLPYNEQFF.

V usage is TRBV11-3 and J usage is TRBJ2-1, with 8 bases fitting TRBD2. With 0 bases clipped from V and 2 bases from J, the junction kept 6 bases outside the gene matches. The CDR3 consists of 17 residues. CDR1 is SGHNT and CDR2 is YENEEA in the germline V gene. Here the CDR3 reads CASSLERGGRTYNEQFF. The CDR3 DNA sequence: TGTGCCAGCAGCTTAGAACGGGGCGGGAGGACCTACAATGAGCAGTTCTTC. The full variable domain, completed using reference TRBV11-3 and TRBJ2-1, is EAGVVQSPRYKIIEKKQPVAFWCNPISGHNTLYWYLQNLGQGPELLIRYENEEAVDDSQLPKDRFSAERLKGVDSTLKIQPAELGDSAVYLCASSLERGGRTYNEQFFGPGTRLTVL.

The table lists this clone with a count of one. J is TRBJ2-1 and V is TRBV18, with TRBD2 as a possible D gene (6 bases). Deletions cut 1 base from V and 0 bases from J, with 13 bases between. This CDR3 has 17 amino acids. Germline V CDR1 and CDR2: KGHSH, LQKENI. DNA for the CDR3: TGTGCCAGCTCACCACGCGGGGTAATCAGCTCCTACAATGAGCAGTTCTTC. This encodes CASSPRGVISSYNEQFF.

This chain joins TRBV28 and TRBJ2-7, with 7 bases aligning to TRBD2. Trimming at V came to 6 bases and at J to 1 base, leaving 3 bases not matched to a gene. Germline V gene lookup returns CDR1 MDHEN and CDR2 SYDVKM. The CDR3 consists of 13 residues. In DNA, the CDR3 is TGTGCCAGCAGCACCGGGGGGTCCTACGAGCAGTACTTC. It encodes CASSTGGSYEQYF.

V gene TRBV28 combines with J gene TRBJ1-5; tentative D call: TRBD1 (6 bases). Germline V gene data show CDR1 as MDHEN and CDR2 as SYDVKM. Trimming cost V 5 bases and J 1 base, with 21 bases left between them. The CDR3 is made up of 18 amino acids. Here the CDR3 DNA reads TGTGCCAGCAGTCCACCAACAGGGAGGGCCGGCAGCAATCAGCCCCAGCATTTT. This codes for CASSPPTGRAGSNQPQHF.